The clone carrying this T cell receptor (beta chain) was found a few times. TCRdb reprocessed the reads via MiXCR and lists one record per CDR3 protein. The sample records over 300,000 distinct CDR3 sequences, over 7.5% being singletons. This entry is derived from a study of T cell repertoires in cytomegalovirus infection. The junction had 10 bases not matched to a gene; V was cut back by 10 bases and J by 5 bases. Germline-derived CDR1 and CDR2 are SGHTA and FQGNSA. The length of the CDR3 is 13 residues. V gene TRBV7-2 combines with J gene TRBJ2-7, with TRBD2 matching 8 bases. This TCR derives from a human donor in good health (CMV status not recorded). Some clones in this sample may be carry-over from other donors' samples. Material: PBMCs. CDR3: CANRGGGGNEQYF. As DNA, the CDR3 is TGTGCCAACCGGGGGGGGGGGGGCAACGAGCAGTACTTC.